This T cell receptor (beta chain) was documented in a study of kidney transplant recipient with SARS-CoV-2 infection (dated by TCRdb to 2020 to 2023). The CDR3 has 14 amino acids, counting the end cysteine and phenylalanine. The kept DNA is CDR3 alone, 42 bases in frame from the first base. For CDR1 and CDR2, the germline V gene (reference sequence) lists SEHNR and FQNEAQ. V is reduced by 2 bases and J by 3 bases, leaving a spacing of 8 bases between them. This clonotype was seen at least ten times. Its antigen is still unknown. No much larger clone is present one base from it, and per-base qualities are unavailable. The sample's time point, from its label and the paper: pre-pandemic baseline sample and day 111 after first positive SARS-CoV-2 test. Sequenced on an Illumina MiSeq. Profiling of the peripheral T cell repertoire targeted human TCRbeta genes. The study's processing was this. To account for variability over time, differences in clonotype abundance were tested using beta-binomial modelling. Expanded clonotypes were screened against the ImmuneCODE reference database of SARS-CoV-2-associated TCRs and mapped to viral genome regions. Additional repertoire analyses examined TRBV gene usage, CDR3 length, CDR3 amino acid overlap between time points, distributions of clonotype abundance, and Jaccard similarity. The public sequencing data were trimmed at Q25 with fastp and processed into clonotypes with MiXCR by TCRdb, which kept only in-frame beta chains. When rows share a CDR3 protein, they turn into one entry using the most common DNA and genes. It is TCRdb's table, rather than the study itself, that gives the V and J calls and clone size. This sample is represented by some 220,000 distinct CDR3 sequences; more than 25% of them were singletons. Of the sample, roughly 7% falls within the top ten clones.

This chain is built from TRBV7-9 and TRBJ2-4, with a tentative D gene TRBD1 over 6 matching bases. The sample was a blood sample, taken at baseline and on day 111 from a kidney transplant recipient. The TCR sequence derives from a young adult male patient who had COVID-19 and was a kidney transplant recipient. Once a transplant has taken place, some T cells may be donor derived. The CDR3 region has the sequence CASSLTDSKNIQYF. In nucleotide form, the sequence is TGTGCCAGCAGCTTAACGGACAGCAAAAACATTCAGTACTTC.